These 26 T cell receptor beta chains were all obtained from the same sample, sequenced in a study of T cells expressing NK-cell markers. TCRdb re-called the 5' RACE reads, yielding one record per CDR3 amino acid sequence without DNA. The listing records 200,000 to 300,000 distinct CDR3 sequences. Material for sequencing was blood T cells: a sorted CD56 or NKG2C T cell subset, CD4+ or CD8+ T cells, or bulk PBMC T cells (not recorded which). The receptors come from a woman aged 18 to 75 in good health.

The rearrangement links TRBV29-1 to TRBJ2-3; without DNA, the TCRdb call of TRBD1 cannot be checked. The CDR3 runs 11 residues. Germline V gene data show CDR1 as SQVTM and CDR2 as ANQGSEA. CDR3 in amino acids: CSVTDRGPQYF.

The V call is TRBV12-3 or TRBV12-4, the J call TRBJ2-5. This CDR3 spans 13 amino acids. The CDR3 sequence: CASSTSGTETQYF.

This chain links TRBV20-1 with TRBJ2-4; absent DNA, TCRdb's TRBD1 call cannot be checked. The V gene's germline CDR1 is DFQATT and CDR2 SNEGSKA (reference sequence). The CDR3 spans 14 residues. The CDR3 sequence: CSATGQGGKNIQYF.

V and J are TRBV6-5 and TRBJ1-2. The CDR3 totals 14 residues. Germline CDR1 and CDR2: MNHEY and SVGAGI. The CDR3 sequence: CASSYSIQIYGYTF.

The CDR3 protein is CASSSQYTEAFF. The chain is built from TRBV5-1 and TRBJ1-1. This CDR3 contains 12 residues. The germline gives CDR1 SGHRS, CDR2 YFSETQ.

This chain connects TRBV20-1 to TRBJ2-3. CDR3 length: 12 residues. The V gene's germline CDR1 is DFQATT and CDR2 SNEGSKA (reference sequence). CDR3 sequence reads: CSARVGGDTQYF.

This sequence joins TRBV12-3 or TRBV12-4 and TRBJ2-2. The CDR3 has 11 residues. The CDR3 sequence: CASSLEGELFF.

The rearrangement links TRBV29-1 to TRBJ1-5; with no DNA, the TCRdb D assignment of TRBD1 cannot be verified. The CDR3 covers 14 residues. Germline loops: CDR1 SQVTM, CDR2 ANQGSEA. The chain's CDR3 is CSIIQGERGQPQHF.

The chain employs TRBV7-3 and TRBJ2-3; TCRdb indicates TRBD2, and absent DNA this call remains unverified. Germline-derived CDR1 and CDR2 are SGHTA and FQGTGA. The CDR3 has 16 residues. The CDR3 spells CASSTGLAGGTDTQYF.

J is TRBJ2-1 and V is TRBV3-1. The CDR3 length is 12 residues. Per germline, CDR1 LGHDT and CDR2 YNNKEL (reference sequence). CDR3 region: CASSQVVFEQFF.

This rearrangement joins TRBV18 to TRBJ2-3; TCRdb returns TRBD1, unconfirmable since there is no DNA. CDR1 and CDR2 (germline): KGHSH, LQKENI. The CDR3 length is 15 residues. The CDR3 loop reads CASSPQKGRTDTQYF.

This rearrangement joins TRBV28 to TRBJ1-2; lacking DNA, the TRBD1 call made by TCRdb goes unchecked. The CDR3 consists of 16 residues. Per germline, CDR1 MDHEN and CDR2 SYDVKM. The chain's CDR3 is CASSLASGQGLGGYTF.

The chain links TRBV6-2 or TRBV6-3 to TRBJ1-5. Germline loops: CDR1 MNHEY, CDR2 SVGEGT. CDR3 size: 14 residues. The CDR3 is CASSSHRSNQPQHF.

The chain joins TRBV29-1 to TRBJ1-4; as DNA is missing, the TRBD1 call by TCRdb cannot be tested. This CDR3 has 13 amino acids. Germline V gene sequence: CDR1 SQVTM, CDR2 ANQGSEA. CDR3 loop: CSAGRAGDEKLFF. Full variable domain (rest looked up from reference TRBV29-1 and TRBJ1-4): SAVISQKPSRDICQRGTSLTIQCQVDSQVTMMFWYRQQPGQSLTLIATANQGSEATYESGFVIDKFPISRPNLTFSTLTVSNMSPEDSSIYLCSAGRAGDEKLFFGSGTQLSVL.

This CDR3 is CASSSAGTGFTDTQYF. The chain links TRBV7-2 to TRBJ2-3; no DNA is available, so the TRBD1 call from TCRdb remains unchecked. The V gene's germline CDR1 is SGHTA and CDR2 FQGNSA. The CDR3 extends over 16 amino acids.

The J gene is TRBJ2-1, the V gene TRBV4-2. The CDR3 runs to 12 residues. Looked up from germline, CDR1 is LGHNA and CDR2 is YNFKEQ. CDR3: CASSRRSNEQFF.

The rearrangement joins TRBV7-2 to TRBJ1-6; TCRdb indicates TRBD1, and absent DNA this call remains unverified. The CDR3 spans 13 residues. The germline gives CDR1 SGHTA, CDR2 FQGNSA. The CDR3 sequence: CASSLARDQPLHF.

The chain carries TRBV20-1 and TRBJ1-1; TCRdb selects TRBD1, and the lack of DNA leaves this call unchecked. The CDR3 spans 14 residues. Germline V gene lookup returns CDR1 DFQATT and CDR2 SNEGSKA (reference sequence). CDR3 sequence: CSASLGGVNTEAFF.

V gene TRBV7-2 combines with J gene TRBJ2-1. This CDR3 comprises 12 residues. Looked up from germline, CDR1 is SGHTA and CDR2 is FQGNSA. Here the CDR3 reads CASSLGENEQFF.

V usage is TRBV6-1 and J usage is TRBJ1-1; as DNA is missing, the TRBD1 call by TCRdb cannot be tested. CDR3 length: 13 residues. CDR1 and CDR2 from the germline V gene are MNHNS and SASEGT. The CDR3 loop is CASSSRDDSEAFF.

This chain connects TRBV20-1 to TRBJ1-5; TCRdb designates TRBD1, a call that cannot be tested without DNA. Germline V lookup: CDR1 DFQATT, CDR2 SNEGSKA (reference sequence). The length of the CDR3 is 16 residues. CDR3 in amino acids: CSAPSGADYSNQPQHF.

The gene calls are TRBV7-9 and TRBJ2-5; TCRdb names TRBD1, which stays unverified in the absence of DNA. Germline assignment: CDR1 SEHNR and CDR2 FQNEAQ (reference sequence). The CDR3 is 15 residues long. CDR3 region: CASSLTGGPQETQYF.

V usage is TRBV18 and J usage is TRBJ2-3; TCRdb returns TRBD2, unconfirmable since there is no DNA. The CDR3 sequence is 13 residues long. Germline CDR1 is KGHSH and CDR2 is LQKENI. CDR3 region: CASSRGTSETQYF.

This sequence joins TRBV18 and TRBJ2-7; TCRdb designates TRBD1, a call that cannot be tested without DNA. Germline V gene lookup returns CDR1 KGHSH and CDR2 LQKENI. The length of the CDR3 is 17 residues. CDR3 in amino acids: CASSPRATETGTYEQYF.

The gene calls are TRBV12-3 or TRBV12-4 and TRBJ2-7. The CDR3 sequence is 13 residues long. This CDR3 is CASSLGRTYEQYF.

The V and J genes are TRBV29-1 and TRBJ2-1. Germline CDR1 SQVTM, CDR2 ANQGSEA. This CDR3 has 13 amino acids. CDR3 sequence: CSVGAGLYNEQFF.